The 26 T cell receptor beta chains presented below share a single source sample, sequenced in a study of early T cells in non-severe SARS-CoV-2 infection. TCRdb processed the 5' RACE reads anew with MiXCR; each CDR3 protein has one entry. The data show roughly 67,000 distinct CDR3 sequences, approximately 10% seen once. Sequenced material: whole blood. The receptors derive from an adult who was a healthcare worker with PCR-confirmed SARS-CoV-2 infection or an uninfected control (not recorded which).

The sample holds a few counts of this clonotype. CDR3 sequence: CASSSSGRKGSEQFF. The CDR3 coding sequence is TGTGCCAGCAGTTCAAGCGGTCGGAAGGGGTCGGAGCAGTTCTTC. V and J are TRBV12-3 or TRBV12-4 and TRBJ2-1, with D possibly called TRBD1 or TRBD2 (5 bases each). CDR3 length: 15 amino acids. The V gene lost 4 bases and the J gene lost 10 bases, with 20 bases spanning the gap.

The chain recombines TRBV15 with TRBJ1-3; TRBD1 is a possible D gene (6 bases). The CDR3 consists of 12 residues. The germline gives CDR1 LNHNV, CDR2 YYDKDF (reference sequence). The V end was cut by 8 bases, the J end by 4 bases, with 9 bases between. This chain's CDR3 is CATGGQGNTIYF. The CDR3 region has the DNA TGTGCCACCGGTGGACAGGGAAACACCATATATTTT.

This clonotype occurred many times. This chain links TRBV9 with TRBJ2-7; no reliable D call. CDR1 is SGDLS and CDR2 is YYNGEE in the germline V gene. The CDR3 extends over 16 amino acids. V was cut by 0 bases and J by 3 bases, with 16 bases left in between. The CDR3 DNA follows: TGTGCCAGCAGCGTAGGCGACCCCCAGGCGCTCTACGAGCAGTACTTC. Translated: CASSVGDPQALYEQYF.

This clonotype has ten or more counts. The chain uses TRBV7-2 and TRBJ2-1, with D possibly being TRBD2 (6 bases). CDR3 length: 14 residues. The germline CDR1 and CDR2 sequences are SGHTA and FQGNSA. V shed 1 base and J shed 8 bases, with 12 bases lying between them. Written as DNA, the CDR3 is TGTGCCAGCAGCTTAGAAGGAGGGCCGGATGAGCAGTTCTTC. It translates to CASSLEGGPDEQFF.

In nucleotides, the CDR3 is TGTGCCAGCAGCCCCAGAACACAGGGAGGTGAAGCTTTCTTT. It encodes CASSPRTQGGEAFF. This chain uses TRBV7-9 with TRBJ1-1, with D perhaps matching TRBD1 (6 bases). The ends were cut back, 5 bases at V and 7 bases at J, with 17 bases in the middle. Germline CDR1 is SEHNR and CDR2 is FQNEAQ (reference sequence). The CDR3 loop spans 14 amino acids.

V and J are TRBV10-3 and TRBJ2-7; either TRBD1 or TRBD2 may supply D (5 bases each). The ends were cut back, 5 bases at V and 1 base at J, with 18 bases in the middle. The germline gives CDR1 ENHRY, CDR2 SYGVKD. The length of the CDR3 is 16 residues. The CDR3 DNA follows: TGTGCCATCAGTCTCACCAACCGGGACCGATCCTACGAGCAGTACTTC. Translating it yields CAISLTNRDRSYEQYF.

This clonotype was counted between two and nine times. The chain has TRBV30 and TRBJ1-3; no firm D call. Germline-derived CDR1 and CDR2 are GTSNPN and SVGIG (reference sequence). Trimming shortened V by 2 bases and J by 4 bases, and 3 bases separated the two germline ends. The CDR3 spans 11 residues. CDR3 amino acids: CAWSPGNTIYF. In DNA form, the CDR3 reads TGTGCCTGGAGTCCAGGAAACACCATATATTTT. Full variable domain (outside the CDR3, taken from reference TRBV30 and TRBJ1-3): SQTIHQWPATLVQPVGSPLSLECTVEGTSNPNLYWYRQAAGRGLQLLFYSVGIGQISSEVPQNLSASRPQDRQFILSSKKLLLSDSGFYLCAWSPGNTIYFGEGSWLTVV.

The chain's CDR3 is CASSQQLAGAYEQYF. The CDR3 DNA reads as TGTGCCAGCAGCCAGCAACTAGCGGGAGCCTACGAGCAGTACTTC. This chain uses TRBV3-1 with TRBJ2-7; 11 positions match TRBD2. The CDR3 spans 15 residues. V shed 3 bases and J 2 bases; nucleotides not matched to a gene: 3. Germline assignment: CDR1 LGHDT and CDR2 YNNKEL (reference sequence).

The rearrangement joins TRBV20-1 to TRBJ2-3; 11 bases fit TRBD2. The junction had 6 bases not matched to a gene; V was cut back by 3 bases and J by 1 base. Looked up from germline, CDR1 is DFQATT and CDR2 is SNEGSKA (reference sequence). This CDR3 is 16 amino acids long. CDR3 amino acids: CSASITSGSGTDTQYF. CDR3 sequence (DNA): TGCAGTGCTAGTATTACTAGCGGGAGCGGCACAGATACGCAGTATTTT.

At least ten counts were recorded for this clonotype. This chain uses TRBV6-1 with TRBJ2-7, with 9 positions matching TRBD2. The junction had 9 bases not matched to a gene; V was cut back by 4 bases and J by 5 bases. Germline lookup yields CDR1 MNHNS and CDR2 SASEGT. The CDR3 extends over 15 amino acids. The CDR3 is CASSVTASGIDEQYF. Here the CDR3 DNA reads TGTGCCAGCAGTGTTACGGCTAGCGGGATCGACGAGCAGTACTTC.

The table lists this clonotype with a few counts. The J gene is TRBJ1-1, the V gene TRBV28; D is undetermined. V gave up 3 bases and J gave up 4 bases, with 12 bases separating them. This CDR3 has 14 amino acids. Germline values: CDR1 MDHEN, CDR2 SYDVKM. CDR3 protein: CASSFWVLGTEAFF. The DNA of the CDR3 is TGTGCCAGCAGTTTTTGGGTTCTCGGCACTGAAGCTTTCTTT. Variable domain in full (rest from reference TRBV28 and TRBJ1-1): DVKVTQSSRYLVKRTGEKVFLECVQDMDHENMFWYRQDPGLGLRLIYFSYDVKMKEKGDIPEGYSVSREKKERFSLILESASTNQTSMYLCASSFWVLGTEAFFGQGTRLTVV.

This clonotype was observed at least ten times. Germline is not matched at one junction end, which may reflect a read error. J is TRBJ2-7 and V is TRBV5-1; D may match TRBD1 or TRBD2 (6 bases each). Germline-derived CDR1 and CDR2 are SGHRS and YFSETQ. CDR3 length: 14 amino acids. The CDR3 DNA reads as TGCGCTAGCAGAAGGGGGGTTAGCTCCTACGAGCAGTACTTC. Translated, it gives CASRRGVSSYEQYF. Complete variable domain (other parts from reference TRBV5-1 and TRBJ2-7): KAGVTQTPRYLIKTRGQQVTLSCSPISGHRSVSWYQQTPGQGLQFLFEYFSETQRNKGNFPGRFSGRQFSNSRSEMNVSTLELGDSALYLCASRRGVSSYEQYFGPGTRLTVT.

Many counts were recorded for this clonotype. The chain carries TRBV12-3 or TRBV12-4 and TRBJ2-7; D uncertain. The CDR3 length is 15 residues. The V end was cut by 3 bases, the J end by 3 bases, with 15 bases between. CDR3 in amino acids: CASSFESGPLYEQYF. DNA for the CDR3: TGTGCCAGCAGTTTCGAATCCGGGCCACTCTACGAGCAGTACTTC.

This clonotype was observed a handful of times. The chain carries TRBV10-3 and TRBJ2-1; 12 bases are shared with TRBD2. Germline V gene sequence: CDR1 ENHRY, CDR2 SYGVKD. The CDR3 loop spans 15 amino acids. V was pared by 6 bases and J by 8 bases, with 8 bases of the junction left unmatched. CDR3 sequence reads: CAISPTSGSNDEQFF. The CDR3 region has the DNA TGTGCCATCAGCCCGACTAGCGGGAGTAACGATGAGCAGTTCTTC.

This clonotype was observed many times. The V call is TRBV19, the J call TRBJ2-2; a weak D match, TRBD1 (6 bases). The germline CDR1 and CDR2 sequences are LNHDA and SQIVND (reference sequence). The CDR3 extends over 15 amino acids. V dropped 8 bases and J dropped 4 bases, with 17 bases sitting between them. The CDR3 bases are TGTGCCAGTCACTGGACAGTCTCGAGCACCGGGGAGCTGTTTTTT. Residues: CASHWTVSSTGELFF.

This chain connects TRBV28 to TRBJ1-4; D gene ambiguous. Trimming stripped 6 bases from V and 3 bases from J, with 8 bases between. The CDR3 length is 13 residues. The V gene's germline CDR1 is MDHEN and CDR2 SYDVKM. The CDR3 here is CASRAGANEKLFF. CDR3 bases: TGTGCCAGCAGAGCTGGCGCTAATGAAAAACTGTTTTTT.

This clonotype came up a few times. The chain is built from TRBV3-1 and TRBJ2-7; no clear D. This CDR3 comprises 11 residues. Germline V gene sequence: CDR1 LGHDT, CDR2 YNNKEL (reference sequence). V was shortened by 0 bases and J by 6 bases, with 3 bases between the two germline ends. This CDR3 reads CASSQDLEQYF. The CDR3 DNA reads TGTGCCAGCAGCCAAGATCTCGAGCAGTACTTC.

This clonotype has at least ten counts. V and J are TRBV20-1 and TRBJ2-7, with D possibly TRBD2 on 5 matching bases. Trimming removed 3 bases from V and 5 bases from J, with 11 bases in between. This CDR3 has 12 residues. Germline CDR1 and CDR2: DFQATT and SNEGSKA (reference sequence). The CDR3 DNA is TGCAGTGCTAGGCGGGCCCACAACGAGCAGTACTTC. This encodes CSARRAHNEQYF.

This clonotype was seen repeatedly, ten times or more. This rearrangement joins TRBV28 to TRBJ2-7, with TRBD2 matching 10 bases. The germline V gene has CDR1 MDHEN and CDR2 SYDVKM. With V trimmed by 6 bases and J by 1 base, 6 bases remained unmatched. This CDR3 has 15 amino acids. The CDR3 sequence: CASRAAGGRSYEQYF. The CDR3 coding sequence is TGTGCCAGCAGGGCAGCGGGAGGGCGTTCCTACGAGCAGTACTTC.

The sample holds many counts of this clonotype. This chain's CDR3 is CASSKNRGQETQYF. The CDR3 DNA is TGTGCCAGCAGCAAGAACAGGGGCCAAGAGACCCAGTACTTC. The chain carries TRBV7-2 and TRBJ2-5, with 7 bases matching TRBD1. The CDR3 covers 14 residues. The germline CDR1 and CDR2 sequences are SGHTA and FQGNSA. V shed 5 bases, J shed 1 base, and the junction held 4 bases outside the gene matches.

The V call is TRBV20-1, the J call TRBJ1-5, with D perhaps matching TRBD1 (5 bases). Trimming took off 3 bases at V and 5 bases at J, with 8 bases between the two ends. This CDR3 comprises 12 residues. Per the germline V gene, CDR1 is DFQATT and CDR2 is SNEGSKA (reference sequence). CDR3 residues: CSASKGDQPQHF. The DNA of the CDR3 is TGCAGTGCTAGTAAAGGGGATCAGCCCCAGCATTTT.

The genes are TRBV28 and TRBJ1-2, with a possible D match to TRBD1 (5 bases). The ends were cut back, 3 bases at V and 2 bases at J, with 16 bases in the middle. Germline V gene data show CDR1 as MDHEN and CDR2 as SYDVKM. CDR3 size: 16 residues. The DNA of the CDR3 is TGTGCCAGCAGTTTTCCGTTCCCTCGGGGGAACTATGGCTACACCTTC. It yields the protein CASSFPFPRGNYGYTF.

J is TRBJ2-5 and V is TRBV19; D gene uncertain. CDR1 LNHDA and CDR2 SQIVND come from the germline V gene (reference sequence). V dropped 3 bases and J dropped 5 bases, with 19 bases sitting between them. This CDR3 has 16 residues. Here the CDR3 DNA reads TGTGCCAGTAGTATCCACCCCCAGTCGGGCAAGGAGACCCAGTACTTC. Its protein product is CASSIHPQSGKETQYF.

The rearrangement joins TRBV20-1 to TRBJ2-1, with D perhaps matching TRBD2 (6 bases). The CDR3 loop spans 14 amino acids. Trimming took 5 bases from V and 3 from J, leaving 14 bases between them. Germline-derived CDR1 and CDR2 are DFQATT and SNEGSKA (reference sequence). The CDR3 DNA reads TGCAGTGCTGCCGCGGGAATCCTCTACAATGAGCAGTTCTTC. Translated, it gives CSAAAGILYNEQFF.

There are a few counts of this clonotype. The V gene is TRBV5-1, the J gene TRBJ2-3, with 8 nucleotides matching TRBD2. Germline V gene sequence: CDR1 SGHRS, CDR2 YFSETQ. The CDR3 loop spans 18 amino acids. Trimming took 4 bases from V and 4 from J; bases not matched to a gene: 17. In DNA form, the CDR3 reads TGCGCCAGCAGCCTTCGGACTAGCCCCCTCCTAGAGTCAGATACGCAGTATTTT. Translation: CASSLRTSPLLESDTQYF.

Only a few counts were recorded for this clonotype. The CDR3 protein is CASSPPGVLDYGYTF. The CDR3, as DNA: TGTGCCAGCTCACCACCCGGGGTATTGGACTATGGCTACACCTTC. The genes are TRBV18 and TRBJ1-2; no reliable D call. Trimming removed 0 bases at V and 3 bases at J, with 11 bases between. The CDR3 is 15 residues long. Germline-derived CDR1 and CDR2 are KGHSH and LQKENI.